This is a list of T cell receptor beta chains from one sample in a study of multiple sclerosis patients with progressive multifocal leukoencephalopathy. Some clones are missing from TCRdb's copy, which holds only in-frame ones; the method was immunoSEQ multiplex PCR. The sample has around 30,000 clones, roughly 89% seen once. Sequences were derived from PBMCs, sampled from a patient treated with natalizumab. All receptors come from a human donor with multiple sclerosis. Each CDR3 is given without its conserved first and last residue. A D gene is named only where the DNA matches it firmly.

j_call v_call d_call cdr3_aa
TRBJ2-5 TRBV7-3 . ASSPSVVGFAETQY
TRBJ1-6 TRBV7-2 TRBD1 ASSPRTGGYGSPLH
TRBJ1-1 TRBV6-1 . ASSEGARGGTEAF
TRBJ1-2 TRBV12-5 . ASGLPLSVGKGGYT
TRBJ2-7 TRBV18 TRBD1 ASTSGQSSYEQY
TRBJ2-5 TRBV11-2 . ASSLVGPGATKETQY
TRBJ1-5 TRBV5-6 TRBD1 ASSLEDRKQPQH
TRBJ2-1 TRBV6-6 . ASSPTEYNEQF
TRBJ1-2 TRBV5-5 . ASSLDPGIYYGYT
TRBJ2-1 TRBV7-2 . ASSKGWELLNEQF
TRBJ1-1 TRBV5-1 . ASSVTNMNTEAF
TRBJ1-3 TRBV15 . ATSLENFSGNTIY
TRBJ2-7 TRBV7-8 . ASSLDSALAYEQY
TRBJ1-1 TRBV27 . ASSLIGGRTVLMNTEAF
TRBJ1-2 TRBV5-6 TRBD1 ASSLVDRDSGLGYT